The present entry profiles one T cell receptor beta chain with its context. The record originates from a study of T-cell reconstitution after alpha-beta-depleted transplantation in children. The V and J ends lost 0 bases and 4 bases, in that order; junction bases with no gene match: 8. CDR1 and CDR2 from the germline V gene are MGHRA and YSYEKL. The CDR3 has 16 residues. Preparation of the TCRbeta library used unique molecular identifiers. TCRdb recomputed calls from the PCR reads with MiXCR, one row per CDR3 protein. Here the sample spans about 870,000 distinct CDR3 sequences, approximately 15% being singletons.

The material was PBMCs, mostly from graft donor cells, obtained 360 days after TCRalphabeta/CD19-depleted stem cell transplant. The chain is built from TRBV4-1 and TRBJ1-2; 7 nucleotides line up with TRBD1. This clonotype originated in a male patient younger than 18 who had a stem cell transplant for acute lymphoblastic leukemia, so the T cells may come from the graft donor. The chain's CDR3 is CASSQERDRFFYGYTF. For the CDR3, the DNA is TGCGCCAGCAGCCAAGAGCGGGACAGATTCTTCTATGGCTACACCTTC.